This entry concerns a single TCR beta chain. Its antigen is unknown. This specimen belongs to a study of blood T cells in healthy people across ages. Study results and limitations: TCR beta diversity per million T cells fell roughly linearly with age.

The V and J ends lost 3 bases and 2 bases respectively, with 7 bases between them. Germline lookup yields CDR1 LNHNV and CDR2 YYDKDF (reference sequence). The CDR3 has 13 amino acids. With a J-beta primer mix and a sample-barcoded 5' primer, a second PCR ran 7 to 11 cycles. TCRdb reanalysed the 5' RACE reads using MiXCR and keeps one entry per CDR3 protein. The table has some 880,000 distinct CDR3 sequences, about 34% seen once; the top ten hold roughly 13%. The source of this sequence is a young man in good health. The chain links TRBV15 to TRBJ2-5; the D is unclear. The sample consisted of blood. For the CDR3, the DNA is TGTGCCACCAGCAGTGGAGATCAAGAGACCCAGTACTTC. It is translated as CATSSGDQETQYF.